A single TCR beta chain is shown here with its context. Its target is unknown. The sample belongs to a study of cytotoxic CD8 clonotypes in ibrutinib-treated CLL. Overall study: Mean per-sample yields comprised 255,043 productive templates and tens of thousands of productive rearrangements. The study, taken as a whole, reports: Clonality rose at ibrutinib response, held steady in sustained remission, and fell toward baseline at progression. There were differences in sampling times between sustained-remission and progressing patients. Treatment left the uncommon public clonotypes either contracted or stable in frequency.

Some clones are missing from TCRdb's copy, which holds only in-frame ones; the method was immunoSEQ multiplex PCR. The table lists hundreds of thousands of clones, roughly 74% of them singletons. Germline V gives CDR1 SEHNR, CDR2 FQNEAQ (reference sequence). This CDR3 is 13 amino acids long. The V end lost 5 bases, the J end lost 6 bases, and 11 bases lay between the germline ends. The sequencing here drew on PBMCs, taken after 24 months of ibrutinib treatment. This clonotype was obtained from a human donor with chronic lymphocytic leukemia. This sequence joins TRBV7-9 and TRBJ2-1; D gene uncertain. The CDR3 nucleotides read TGTGCCAGCAGCAAGGGCCAAACCAATGAGCAGTTCTTC. Protein sequence: CASSKGQTNEQFF.